This T cell receptor (beta chain) stems from a study of vaccination and CD4 T cells after COVID-19. Treatment here: approximately 9-day PBMC culture with coronavirus spike peptide pools or control peptides (ViraFEST assay). CDR1 and CDR2 (germline): MNHEY, SVGAGI. The CDR3 runs 14 residues. V was cut by 0 bases and J by 2 bases, with 8 bases left in between. The Oncomine TCR Beta short-read assay was applied to DNA of cultured CD4+ T cells. CD4+ T cells were cultured, and genomic DNA was extracted from them. TCRdb reprocessed the PCR reads with MiXCR, giving one entry per CDR3 protein. The data show approximately 12,000 distinct CDR3 sequences, 20% to 25% seen once. In regard to this clonotype: Its antigen is currently unknown.

The V call is TRBV6-5, the J call TRBJ2-7; D remains ambiguous. The sequenced sample was CD4+ T cells from blood, cultured in vitro, obtained before SARS-CoV-2 vaccination. This TCR was recovered from a human donor who received a COVID-19 vaccine. For the CDR3, the DNA is TGTGCCAGCAGTTACTCGAGGCAGCCCTACGAGCAGTACTTC. Translated: CASSYSRQPYEQYF.